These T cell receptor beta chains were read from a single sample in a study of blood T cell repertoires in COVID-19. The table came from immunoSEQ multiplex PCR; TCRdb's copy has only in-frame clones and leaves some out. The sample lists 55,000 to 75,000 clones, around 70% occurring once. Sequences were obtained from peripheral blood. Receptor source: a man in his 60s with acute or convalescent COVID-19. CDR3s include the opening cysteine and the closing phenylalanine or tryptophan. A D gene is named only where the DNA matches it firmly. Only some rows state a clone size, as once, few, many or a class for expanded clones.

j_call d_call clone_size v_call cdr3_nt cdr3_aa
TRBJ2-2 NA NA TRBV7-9 TGTGCCAGCAGCTGGGACTTCAACACCGGGGAGCTGTTTTTT CASSWDFNTGELFF
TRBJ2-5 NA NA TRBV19 TGTGCCAGTAGTAACCGCCAGGGGTTACAGACCCAGTACTTC CASSNRQGLQTQYF
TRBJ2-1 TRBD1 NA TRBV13 TGTGCCAGCAGGATGACAGGGTTCCACAATGAGCAGTTCTTC CASRMTGFHNEQFF
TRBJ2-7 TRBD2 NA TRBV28 TGTGCCATCTCAACGAGATTAGGGACTAGCGGGACCTACGAGCAGTACTTC CAISTRLGTSGTYEQYF
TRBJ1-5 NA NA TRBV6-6 TGTGCCAGCCGCTTAGGAGGCGGACGTAATCAGCCCCAGCATTTT CASRLGGGRNQPQHF
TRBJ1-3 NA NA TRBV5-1 TGCGCCAGCAGCTTACAGTCCGGGAACGTTGGAAACACCATATATTTT CASSLQSGNVGNTIYF
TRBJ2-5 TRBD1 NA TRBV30 TGTGCCTGGAGTGGCAGGGGGCAAGAGACCCAGTACTTC CAWSGRGQETQYF
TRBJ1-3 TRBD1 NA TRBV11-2 TGTGCCAGCAGCCGGCTCACAGGGGTTTCTAGGTCTGGAAACACCATATATTTT CASSRLTGVSRSGNTIYF
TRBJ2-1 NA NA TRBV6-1 TGTGCCAGCAGTGAAGCGCTTCAAGCGGGGACACATGAGCAGTTCTTC CASSEALQAGTHEQFF
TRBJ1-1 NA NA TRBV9 TGCGCCAGCAGCGCCGACCAGGGAACAGCTTTCTTT CASSADQGTAFF
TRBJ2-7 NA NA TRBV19 TGTGCCAGTAGTATATCGCGGGGCTCCTACGAGCAGTACTTC CASSISRGSYEQYF
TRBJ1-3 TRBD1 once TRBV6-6 TGTGCCAGTGCCGGGGACAGCGTTCCCTCTGGAAACACCATATATTTT CASAGDSVPSGNTIYF
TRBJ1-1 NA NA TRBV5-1 TGCGCCAGCAGCTTGGAGGCTCAGGGAATGAACACTGAAGCTTTCTTT CASSLEAQGMNTEAFF
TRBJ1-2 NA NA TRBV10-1 TGCGCCAGCATAGCCCTCGGGCAGGGCACCGGCTACACCTTC CASIALGQGTGYTF
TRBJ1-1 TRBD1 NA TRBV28 TGTGCCAGCAGCCGACCTTCAAGGGGGCGCGGCACTGAAGCTTTCTTT CASSRPSRGRGTEAFF
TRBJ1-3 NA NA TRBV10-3 TGTGCCATCTTTTCAGACAGCTCTGGAAACACCATATATTTT CAIFSDSSGNTIYF
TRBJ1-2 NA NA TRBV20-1 TGCAGTGCTTGGACGGAGGAAGGCTACACCTTC CSAWTEEGYTF
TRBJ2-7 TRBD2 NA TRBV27 TGTGCCAGCAGCCCCGTAGGCGGGAGGTACGAGCAGTACTTC CASSPVGGRYEQYF
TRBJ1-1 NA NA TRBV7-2 TGTGCCAGCAGCCCCAGAGGTCGGGGAAACACTGAAGCTTTCTTT CASSPRGRGNTEAFF
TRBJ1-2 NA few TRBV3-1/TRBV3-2 TGTGCCAGCGCCCAGACAGCTAACTATGGCTACACCTTC CASAQTANYGYTF
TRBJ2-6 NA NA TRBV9 TGTGCCAGCAGCCCCTGGACTCTGGGGGCCAACGTCCTGACTTTC CASSPWTLGANVLTF
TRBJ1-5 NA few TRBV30 TGTGCCTGTGGGGACAACCCGAATCAGCCCCAGCATTTT CACGDNPNQPQHF
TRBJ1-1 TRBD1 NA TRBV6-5 TGTGCCAGCAGTTACTCCAGGGGGGAGACTGAAGCTTTCTTT CASSYSRGETEAFF
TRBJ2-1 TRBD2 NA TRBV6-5 TGTGCCAGCAGTTACCGGACTAGCGCATACAATGAGCAGTTCTTC CASSYRTSAYNEQFF
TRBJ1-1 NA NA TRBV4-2 TGTGCCAGCAGCCAAGACCCGTCGAACACTGAAGCTTTCTTT CASSQDPSNTEAFF
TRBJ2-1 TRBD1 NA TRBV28 TGTGCCAGCAACTTCGCCGGGACAGGGGGCTACAATGAGCAGTTCTTC CASNFAGTGGYNEQFF
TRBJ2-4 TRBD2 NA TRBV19 TGTGCCAGTAGTCCCCGACTAGCGGAGACAGCCAAAAACATTCAGTACTTC CASSPRLAETAKNIQYF
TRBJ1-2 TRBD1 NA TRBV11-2 TGTGCCAGCAGCTTCTCGAGAGGACAGGGAGGGGACTATGGCTACACCTTC CASSFSRGQGGDYGYTF
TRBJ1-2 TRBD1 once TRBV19 TGTGCCAGTAGTATGGTCCCGACAGGGTCTGGCTACACCTTC CASSMVPTGSGYTF
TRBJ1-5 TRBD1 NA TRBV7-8 TGTGCCAGCAGCTTAGCCCAGGGGGTAGATAGGTATAGCAATCAGCCCCAGCATTTT CASSLAQGVDRYSNQPQHF
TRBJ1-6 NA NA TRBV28 TGTGCCAGCAGTTTTGCTGGGGCGATAAATTCACCCCTCCACTTT CASSFAGAINSPLHF
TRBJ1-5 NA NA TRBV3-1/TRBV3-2 TGTGCCAGCAGCCAACAGGGGACCTTCAATCAGCCCCAGCATTTT CASSQQGTFNQPQHF
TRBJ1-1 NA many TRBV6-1 TGTGCCAGCAGTGAACGGGGGGTGACTGAAGCTTTCTTT CASSERGVTEAFF
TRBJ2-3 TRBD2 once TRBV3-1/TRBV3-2 TGTGCCAGCAGCCCCCTAGCGGGCACAGATACGCAGTATTTT CASSPLAGTDTQYF
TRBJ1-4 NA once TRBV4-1 TGCGCCAGCAGCCAAGATCGCAGGGTCCAAACTAATGAAAAACTGTTTTTT CASSQDRRVQTNEKLFF
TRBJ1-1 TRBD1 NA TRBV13 TGTGCCAGCGGACAGGGGAACATGAACACTGAAGCTTTCTTT CASGQGNMNTEAFF
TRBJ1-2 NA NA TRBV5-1 TGCGCCAGCAGCCTTACTACTAACCCTAATGCCTATGGCTACACCTTC CASSLTTNPNAYGYTF
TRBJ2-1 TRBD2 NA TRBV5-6 TGTGCCAGCAGCTCGGGACTAGCCTCCTACGTCTCCTACAATGAGCAGTTCTTC CASSSGLASYVSYNEQFF
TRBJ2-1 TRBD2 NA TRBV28 TGTGCCAGCAGCATTGCTAGCGGGGTTTACAATGAGCAGTTCTTC CASSIASGVYNEQFF
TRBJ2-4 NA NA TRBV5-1 TGCGCCAGCAGCACCGGGGCGGGGAGAGCCAAAAACATTCAGTACTTC CASSTGAGRAKNIQYF
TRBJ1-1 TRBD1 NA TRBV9 TGTGCCAGCAGCCTACGGGGACAGGGACCGAACACTGAAGCTTTCTTT CASSLRGQGPNTEAFF
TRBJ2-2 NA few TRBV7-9 TGTGCCAGCAGCAGGAGTTTAGTTCCATCCGGGGAGCTGTTTTTT CASSRSLVPSGELFF
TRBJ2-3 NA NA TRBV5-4 TGTGCCAGCAGCTTGGTTGACAGAGCCACAGATACGCAGTATTTT CASSLVDRATDTQYF
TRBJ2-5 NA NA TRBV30 TGTGCCTATGCGGGGAGAGAGACCCAGTACTTC CAYAGRETQYF